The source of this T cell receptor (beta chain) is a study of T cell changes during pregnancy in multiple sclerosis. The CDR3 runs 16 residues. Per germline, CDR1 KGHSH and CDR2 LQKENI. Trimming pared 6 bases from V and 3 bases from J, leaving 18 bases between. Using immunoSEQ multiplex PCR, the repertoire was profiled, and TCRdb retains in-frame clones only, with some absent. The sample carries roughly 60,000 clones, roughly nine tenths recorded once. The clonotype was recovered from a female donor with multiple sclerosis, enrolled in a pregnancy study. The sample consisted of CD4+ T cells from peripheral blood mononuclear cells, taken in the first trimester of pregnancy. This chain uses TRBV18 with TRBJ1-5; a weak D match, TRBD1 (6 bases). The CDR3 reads CASSPGGAGLNQPQHF. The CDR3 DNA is TGTGCCAGCTCTCCCGGGGGGGCAGGTCTCAATCAGCCCCAGCATTTT.